The 21 T cell receptor beta chains below were found in one sample sequenced in a study of brain T cells in children with intractable seizures. Clones were sequenced by immunoSEQ multiplex PCR, and TCRdb holds only the in-frame ones, with some missing. The repertoire holds a few hundred thousand clones, approximately 93% seen once, with approximately 5% in the top ten. The time point is: blood from clinic visit 5 months post-surgery; TSC patient then seizure free. The specimen was peripheral blood, collected about 5 months after surgery. The receptors here all came from a boy less than two years old with tuberous sclerosis and intractable seizures.

The chain joins TRBV7-8 to TRBJ1-1, with D possibly being TRBD1 (6 bases). Looked up from germline, CDR1 is SGHVS and CDR2 is FQNEAQ. V lost 2 bases and J lost 10, with 11 bases in between. This CDR3 contains 12 residues. The CDR3: CASSLRTGLAFF. Here the CDR3 DNA reads TGTGCCAGCAGCTTAAGAACAGGGTTAGCTTTCTTT. Together with reference TRBV7-8 and TRBJ1-1, the CDR3 gives the full variable domain: GAGVSQSPRYKVAKRGQDVALRCDPISGHVSLFWYQQALGQGPEFLTYFQNEAQLDKSGLPSDRFFAERPEGSVSTLKIQRTQQEDSAVYLCASSLRTGLAFFGQGTRLTVV.

The J gene is TRBJ2-5, the V gene TRBV5-6; 7 positions match TRBD1. The J segment lost 2 bases and the V segment lost 4 bases, leaving 5 bases of the junction unmatched. The CDR3 spans 14 residues. Germline CDR1 SGHDT, CDR2 YYEEEE. CDR3 sequence (DNA): TGTGCCAGCAGCGTAGGGACAGCTCAAGAGACCCAGTACTTC. Translated: CASSVGTAQETQYF. The variable domain in full, completed from reference TRBV5-6 and TRBJ2-5, reads DAGVTQSPTHLIKTRGQQVTLRCSPKSGHDTVSWYQQALGQGPQFIFQYYEEEERQRGNFPDRFSGHQFPNYSSELNVNALLLGDSALYLCASSVGTAQETQYFGPGTRLLVL.

This chain joins TRBV4-1 and TRBJ2-1, with D hard to call. Germline values: CDR1 MGHRA, CDR2 YSYEKL. Trimming removed 0 bases from V and 4 bases from J, with 4 bases in between. CDR3 length: 13 amino acids. This chain's CDR3 is CASSQDAYNEQFF. CDR3 in DNA: TGCGCCAGCAGCCAAGACGCTTACAATGAGCAGTTCTTC.

The V call is TRBV7-9, the J call TRBJ2-2; D gene ambiguous. V was trimmed by 5 bases and J by 4 bases, leaving 14 bases between them. Germline lookup yields CDR1 SEHNR and CDR2 FQNEAQ (reference sequence). This CDR3 contains 15 residues. For the CDR3, the DNA is TGTGCCAGCAGCCCCCGGTCCATGGCCACCGGGGAGCTGTTTTTT. This sequence encodes CASSPRSMATGELFF.

The chain links TRBV10-3 to TRBJ2-3, with a weak D call TRBD2 (7 bases). CDR3 size: 19 residues. Germline CDR1 is ENHRY and CDR2 is SYGVKD. V was pared by 3 bases and J by 3 bases, with 25 bases between. CDR3 bases: TGTGCCATCAGTGAACCAGACTCAATATGGGGGGGGCTGACAGATACGCAGTATTTT. Translating gives CAISEPDSIWGGLTDTQYF.

The genes are TRBV19 and TRBJ1-5, with D possibly TRBD1 on 6 matching bases. Germline V gives CDR1 LNHDA, CDR2 SQIVND (reference sequence). V was clipped by 7 bases and J by 5 bases, with 12 bases between them. This CDR3 contains 13 residues. The CDR3: CASKGQYDQPQHF. CDR3 coding DNA: TGTGCCAGTAAAGGACAGTACGATCAGCCCCAGCATTTT.

This sequence joins TRBV5-6 and TRBJ1-3; 9 nucleotides align to TRBD1. J gave up 3 bases and V 4 bases, and 8 bases lay outside the gene matches. The germline V gene encodes CDR1 SGHDT and CDR2 YYEEEE. The length of the CDR3 is 16 residues. CDR3 DNA sequence: TGTGCCAGCAGCGTTGCGACAGGGGGAGGTGGAAACACCATATATTTT. Translated: CASSVATGGGGNTIYF.

The chain carries TRBV5-1 and TRBJ1-3; D gene uncertain. CDR1 SGHRS and CDR2 YFSETQ come from the germline V gene. Trimming cost V 4 bases and J 3 bases, with 11 bases left between them. The CDR3 loop spans 14 amino acids. CDR3 DNA: TGCGCCAGCAGCCCCCGGGGAGGTGGAAACACCATATATTTT. Its protein is CASSPRGGGNTIYF.

The V and J genes are TRBV5-1 and TRBJ2-3, with 11 bases fitting TRBD2. The trim removed 5 bases at V and 2 bases at J, leaving 7 bases unmatched. Germline CDR1 and CDR2: SGHRS and YFSETQ. The CDR3 runs to 16 residues. In nucleotides, the CDR3 is TGCGCCAGCAGGCCCGGGACTAGCGGCAACACAGATACGCAGTATTTT. Translation: CASRPGTSGNTDTQYF.

This clone was detected once. The gene calls are TRBV5-4 and TRBJ1-2; no clear D gene. The length of the CDR3 is 13 residues. Germline CDR1 and CDR2: SGHNT and YYREEE (reference sequence). The V end was cut by 2 bases, the J end by 2 bases, with 7 bases between. The CDR3 nucleotides read TGTGCCAGCAGCTTCGATGAGAACTATGGCTACACCTTC. This encodes CASSFDENYGYTF.

V usage is TRBV7-9 and J usage is TRBJ2-5; 7 bases agree with TRBD2. Germline V gives CDR1 SEHNR, CDR2 FQNEAQ (reference sequence). V gave up 2 bases and J gave up 4 bases; unmatched junction bases: 7. The CDR3 has 15 residues. CDR3 sequence: CASSLRGRALETQYF. As DNA, the CDR3 is TGTGCCAGCAGCTTACGAGGGAGGGCCTTAGAGACCCAGTACTTC. Based on the CDR3 plus reference TRBV7-9 and TRBJ2-5, the full variable domain is DTGVSQNPRHKITKRGQNVTFRCDPISEHNRLYWYRQTLGQGPEFLTYFQNEAQLEKSRLLSDRFSAERPKGSFSTLEIQRTEQGDSAMYLCASSLRGRALETQYFGPGTRLLVL.

The V call is TRBV7-9, the J call TRBJ2-2, with D tentatively TRBD1 or TRBD2 (5 bases each). Trimming left V 6 bases short and J 4 bases short, with 12 bases between. The CDR3 spans 14 residues. Germline V CDR1 and CDR2: SEHNR, FQNEAQ (reference sequence). The CDR3 DNA follows: TGTGCCAGCAGACCCGGGACGGGCACCGGGGAGCTGTTTTTT. Its protein is CASRPGTGTGELFF.

The chain recombines TRBV2 with TRBJ2-3, with 9 positions matching TRBD2. J lost 2 bases, V lost 2 bases, and 5 bases had no gene match. CDR1 is SNHLY and CDR2 is FYNNEI in the germline V gene. This CDR3 contains 16 residues. The CDR3 here is CASSELAGIFTDTQYF. CDR3 in DNA: TGTGCCAGCAGTGAACTAGCGGGGATTTTCACAGATACGCAGTATTTT.

The chain recombines TRBV9 with TRBJ2-5; 9 bases line up with TRBD2. The CDR3 has 15 residues. Trimming cost V 5 bases and J 4 bases; bases outside gene matches: 9. Per the germline V gene, CDR1 is SGDLS and CDR2 is YYNGEE. The CDR3 region is CASSRAGGPAETQYF. The CDR3 DNA is TGTGCCAGCAGTCGAGCGGGAGGCCCCGCAGAGACCCAGTACTTC.

The V gene is TRBV6-1, the J gene TRBJ2-1; D perhaps matches TRBD2 (6 bases). The germline gives CDR1 MNHNS, CDR2 SASEGT. The CDR3 sequence is 15 residues long. The V and J ends lost 3 bases and 9 bases respectively, with 18 bases between them. The chain's CDR3 is CASSETTGLYGEQFF. CDR3 in DNA: TGTGCCAGCAGTGAGACTACGGGACTTTACGGTGAGCAGTTCTTC.

J is TRBJ2-3 and V is TRBV24-1, with TRBD2 matching over 12 bases. The V gene end was trimmed by 2 bases and the J gene end by 4 bases; junction bases not matched to a gene: 9. The CDR3 is made up of 18 amino acids. CDR1 is KGHDR, CDR2 SFDVKD, per germline. CDR3: CATSDWREPSGRADTQYF. In nucleotides, the CDR3 is TGTGCCACCAGTGATTGGAGGGAGCCTAGCGGGAGGGCAGATACGCAGTATTTT.

The V gene is TRBV7-9, the J gene TRBJ1-2; maybe TRBD1 (5 bases). The CDR3 runs to 13 residues. The germline V gene has CDR1 SEHNR and CDR2 FQNEAQ (reference sequence). Between the trimmed V and J ends, which lost 5 bases and 3 bases, there was a span of 10 bases. CDR3 residues: CASSTVQDYGYTF. CDR3 nucleotide sequence: TGTGCCAGCAGCACTGTACAGGACTATGGCTACACCTTC. The variable domain in full, completed from reference TRBV7-9 and TRBJ1-2, reads DTGVSQNPRHKITKRGQNVTFRCDPISEHNRLYWYRQTLGQGPEFLTYFQNEAQLEKSRLLSDRFSAERPKGSFSTLEIQRTEQGDSAMYLCASSTVQDYGYTFGSGTRLTVV.

J is TRBJ2-1 and V is TRBV24-1; TRBD1 or TRBD2 may be the D gene (5 bases each). Trimming took 10 bases from V and 8 from J, leaving 20 bases between them. The CDR3 totals 14 residues. The germline CDR1 and CDR2 sequences are KGHDR and SFDVKD. CDR3 sequence (DNA): TGTGCCACTTCCCGGGGCGGCTATAGGGATGAGCAGTTCTTC. Protein sequence: CATSRGGYRDEQFF.

This sequence joins TRBV19 and TRBJ1-2; D not resolved. The CDR3 is 13 amino acids. Germline V gene lookup returns CDR1 LNHDA and CDR2 SQIVND (reference sequence). V was cut by 5 bases and J by 8 bases, with 15 bases left in between. The CDR3 bases are TGTGCCAGTAGTCCGAAAAATAACATAGGCTACACCTTC. Translated, it gives CASSPKNNIGYTF.

This clone has more than one count but fewer than ten. The chain uses TRBV11-2 and TRBJ2-4; 11 bases match TRBD2. V shed 4 bases, J shed 0 bases, and the junction held 2 bases outside the gene matches. Germline V lookup: CDR1 SGHAT, CDR2 FQNNGV. The CDR3 totals 16 residues. The CDR3 coding sequence is TGTGCCAGCAGCTGGACTAGCGGGCTAGCCAAAAACATTCAGTACTTC. Amino acids: CASSWTSGLAKNIQYF.

V gene TRBV27 combines with J gene TRBJ2-1; 8 positions agree with TRBD2. The CDR3 is 15 residues long. Germline loops: CDR1 MNHEY, CDR2 SMNVEV (reference sequence). The ends lost 0 bases at V and 6 bases at J; junction bases unmatched: 4. The CDR3 nucleotides read TGTGCCAGCAGTTTATCTAGCGGGGCTTTCAATGAGCAGTTCTTC. This codes for CASSLSSGAFNEQFF.